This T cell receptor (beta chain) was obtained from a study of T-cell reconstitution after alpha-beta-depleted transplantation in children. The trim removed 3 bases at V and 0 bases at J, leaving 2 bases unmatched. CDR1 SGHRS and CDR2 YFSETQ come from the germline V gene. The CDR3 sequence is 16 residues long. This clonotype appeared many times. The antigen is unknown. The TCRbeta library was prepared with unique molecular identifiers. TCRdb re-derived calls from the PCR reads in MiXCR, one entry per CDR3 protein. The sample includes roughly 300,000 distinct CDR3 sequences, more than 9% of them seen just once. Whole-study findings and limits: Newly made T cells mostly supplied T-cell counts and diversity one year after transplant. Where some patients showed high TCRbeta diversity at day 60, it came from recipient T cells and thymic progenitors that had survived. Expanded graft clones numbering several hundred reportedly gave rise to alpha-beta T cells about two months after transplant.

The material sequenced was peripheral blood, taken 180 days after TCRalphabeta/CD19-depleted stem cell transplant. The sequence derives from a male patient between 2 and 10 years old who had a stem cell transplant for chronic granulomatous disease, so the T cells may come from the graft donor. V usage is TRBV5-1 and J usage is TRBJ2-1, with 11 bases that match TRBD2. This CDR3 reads CASSWTSGLSYNEQFF. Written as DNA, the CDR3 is TGCGCCAGCAGCTGGACTAGCGGGCTCTCCTACAATGAGCAGTTCTTC.